This paragraph reports one T cell receptor beta chain. What it recognizes is unknown. These data are taken from a study of blood T cells in healthy people across ages. Whole-study findings and limits: Older age went with lower TCR beta diversity per million T cells, in a roughly linear way. Donors of long life had a larger count of naive CD4+ cells and greater diversity than aged donors.

The use of a sample-barcoded 5' primer and a J-beta primer mix characterized a second PCR of about 7 to 12 cycles. A template-switch adaptor with 12 random nucleotides tagged each cDNA molecule. TCRdb itself ran the 5' RACE reads through MiXCR, one entry per CDR3 protein. Among 2 million or so distinct CDR3 sequences, 40% to 55% were seen once, and the ten largest hold less than 2.5%. No fewer than 7 million PBMCs went into each sample. The source is a middle-aged woman in good health. The source material was blood.

CDR3 sequence (DNA): TGCGCCAGCAGCCAAGATCCATTGGGGCAGACCTCTGGGGCCAACGTCCTGACTTTC. Amino acid sequence: CASSQDPLGQTSGANVLTF. The chain joins TRBV4-1 to TRBJ2-6, with D possibly being TRBD1 (5 bases). Trimming pared 0 bases from V and 0 bases from J, leaving 15 bases between. This CDR3 spans 19 amino acids. The germline gives CDR1 MGHRA, CDR2 YSYEKL.